This T cell receptor beta chain was observed in a study of T cell repertoires in cytomegalovirus infection. A word on this clonotype: Its antigen is not identified.

Using its own MiXCR run on the reads, TCRdb lists one record per CDR3 protein. The data hold about half a million distinct CDR3 sequences, with more than 40% observed a single time. The V gene's germline CDR1 is MNHEY and CDR2 SVGEGT. V gave up 6 bases and J gave up 0 bases; unmatched junction bases: 7. CDR3 length: 15 amino acids. Points from the study as a whole: Dominating the ex vivo response were HLA-C-restricted CMV-specific TCR beta clonotypes.

The chain employs TRBV6-2 or TRBV6-3 and TRBJ2-7, with 8 positions matching TRBD2. The TCR sequence derives from a human donor in good health (CMV status not recorded). Some clones in this sample may be carry-over from other donors' samples. Sequences were derived from cultured PBMCs, sampled from culture after CMV antigen stimulation. DNA of the CDR3: TGTGCCAGCAGCCCCCCCAGCGGGAGCTCCTACGAGCAGTACTTC. It translates to CASSPPSGSSYEQYF.